The table lists the clone carrying this T cell receptor beta chain with a count of one. What it binds is not known. This nonspecific control used anti-CD3/anti-CD28 bead stimulation of CD4+ T cells. CD4+ T cells upregulating both CD40 ligand and CD69 were sorted as responding cells. CD4+ T cell counts exceeded 400 cells/uL; CMV serology was positive. Before stimulation, PBMCs underwent CD8+ T cell depletion. Germline V gene sequence: CDR1 SGHTA, CDR2 FQGTGA. There are 16 residues in the CDR3. The J segment lost 10 bases and the V segment lost 5 bases, leaving 9 bases of the junction unmatched. This specimen belongs to a study of persistence of HIV-infected CD4 T cells. Overall study context: Up to roughly 180 mL blood was drawn at multiple time points; two donors had single-time leukapheresis. Study-wide results and limits: TCR analyses could not target the rare provirus-carrying CMV-responding cells.

The libraries were made with immunoSEQ version 4 in survey mode. Profiled with immunoSEQ multiplex PCR; TCRdb holds only in-frame clones, not every one. The sample carries around 45,000 clones, roughly nine tenths recorded once. The chain uses TRBV7-3 and TRBJ2-1; TRBD2 aligns across 15 bases. The sequence derives from an adult man with HIV who was CMV-seropositive. The material sequenced was CD4+ T cells sorted from PBMCs after 18-hour stimulation, taken from a patient who received antiretroviral therapy. The DNA for the CDR3 is TGTGCCAGCAGCCTCTGGACTAGCGGGGGGGCTGGAGAGCAGTTCTTC. It yields the protein CASSLWTSGGAGEQFF.